The rows below give T cell receptor beta chains drawn from one sample of a study of CD8+CD57+ T cells in acquired aplastic anemia. MiXCR, applied by TCRdb to the reads, yields one record per CDR3 protein. In the table there are 250,000 to 300,000 distinct CDR3 sequences, 50% to 65% of which are singletons. Sequencing used sorted CD4+, CD8+, or CD8+CD57+ T cells (not recorded which) from PBMCs. These TCRs come from a human donor with aplastic anemia. CDR3s include the opening cysteine and the closing phenylalanine or tryptophan. Fields, in order: V gene, clone size, D gene, J gene, CDR3 protein, CDR3 DNA. The D gene is left open where the match is weak. The size field is filled for only some rows; it gives once, few, many or a size class.

>TRBV19|NA|TRBD1|TRBJ1-2
CATQTGVDGYTF
TGTGCCACTCAGACAGGGGTGGATGGCTACACCTTC
>TRBV4-2|NA|TRBD2|TRBJ2-7
CASQREAGSAYEQYF
TGTGCCAGCCAACGGGAGGCAGGAAGCGCCTACGAGCAGTACTTC
>TRBV6-4|many|NA|TRBJ1-5
CASSGDSNQPQHF
TGTGCCAGCAGTGGGGACAGCAATCAGCCCCAGCATTTT
>TRBV12-3/TRBV12-4|NA|NA|TRBJ1-2
CASSEATAFNYGYTF
TGTGCCAGCAGTGAAGCGACGGCGTTTAACTATGGCTACACCTTC
>TRBV7-8|NA|TRBD2|TRBJ2-1
CASSEGLADYNEQFF
TGTGCCAGCAGCGAGGGACTAGCGGACTACAATGAGCAGTTCTTC
>TRBV10-3|few|NA|TRBJ1-1
CAISESVGGNTEAFF
TGTGCCATCAGTGAGTCTGTGGGGGGGAACACTGAAGCTTTCTTT
>TRBV20-1|NA|TRBD2|TRBJ2-7
CSAKRTSGTYYEQYF
TGCAGTGCTAAAAGGACTAGCGGGACTTACTACGAGCAGTACTTC
>TRBV5-6|NA|TRBD2|TRBJ2-2
CASRQGLVDTGELFF
TGTGCCAGCAGACAGGGACTAGTCGACACCGGGGAGCTGTTTTTT
>TRBV20-1|NA|NA|TRBJ1-4
CSARRLAGEKLFF
TGCAGTGCTAGAAGGCTAGCGGGAGAAAAACTGTTTTTT
>TRBV9|NA|TRBD2|TRBJ2-2
CASSSGGLTGELFF
TGTGCCAGCAGCAGCGGGGGCCTAACCGGGGAGCTGTTTTTT
>TRBV25-1|NA|NA|TRBJ1-4
CASSEPGVTNEKLFF
TGTGCCAGCAGTGAGCCGGGGGTAACTAATGAAAAACTGTTTTTT
>TRBV20-1|few|TRBD2|TRBJ2-3
CSARGLAGTQYF
TGCAGTGCTCGTGGACTAGCTGGTACGCAGTATTTT
>TRBV7-6|few|NA|TRBJ2-5
CASSLARQETQYF
TGTGCCAGCAGCTTAGCCAGGCAAGAGACCCAGTACTTC
>TRBV9|NA|NA|TRBJ1-1
CASGGQGWTEAFF
TGTGCCAGCGGGGGGCAGGGGTGGACTGAAGCTTTCTTT
>TRBV4-1|many|NA|TRBJ2-7
CASSQDRGYEQYF
TGCGCCAGCAGCCAAGACAGGGGCTACGAGCAGTACTTC
>TRBV10-3|NA|NA|TRBJ1-1
CAISVDENTEAFF
TGTGCCATCAGTGTGGACGAGAACACTGAAGCTTTCTTT
>TRBV10-3|once|NA|TRBJ1-6
CAIRPGQDNSPLHF
TGTGCCATCAGACCTGGACAAGATAATTCACCCCTCCACTTT
>TRBV19|NA|NA|TRBJ2-7
CASSVTGSTRRHYEQYF
TGTGCCAGTAGTGTGACCGGGTCCACCCGAAGACACTACGAGCAGTACTTC
>TRBV27|NA|NA|TRBJ2-7
CASGTGNLYEQYF
TGTGCCAGTGGGACGGGAAATCTCTACGAGCAGTACTTC
>TRBV20-1|NA|TRBD1|TRBJ1-3
CSASPGQGDTIYF
TGCAGTGCTAGCCCGGGACAGGGGGACACCATATATTTT
>TRBV14|NA|TRBD1|TRBJ1-6
CASSLNQGAGDSPLHF
TGTGCCAGCAGCTTAAATCAGGGGGCGGGGGACTCACCCCTCCACTTT
>TRBV10-3|NA|NA|TRBJ2-1
CAISDYNEQFF
TGTGCCATCAGTGACTACAATGAGCAGTTCTTC
>TRBV10-1|NA|NA|TRBJ2-7
CAISGGSGTYEQYF
TGTGCCATCAGTGGGGGTAGCGGCACCTACGAGCAGTACTTC
>TRBV29-1|NA|TRBD1|TRBJ1-2
CSVAGQGAAYGYTF
TGCAGCGTTGCGGGGCAGGGGGCGGCCTATGGCTACACCTTC